The 10 T cell receptor beta chains below come from one sample, sequenced in a study of cytomegalovirus exposure and HLA in healthy donors. The PCR ran on 60 Vbeta and 13 Jbeta primers. Here immunoSEQ multiplex PCR was the method, and the copy in TCRdb shows in-frame clones only, minus some. This table has approximately 150,000 clones, approximately 79% appearing once. Sample: PBMCs. These receptors were collected from a male donor in good health and CMV-seronegative.

The V gene is TRBV7-2, the J gene TRBJ1-2; 9 bases map to TRBD1. This CDR3 has 15 residues. CDR1 is SGHTA, CDR2 FQGNSA, per germline. The junction had 6 bases not matched to a gene; V was cut back by 5 bases and J by 2 bases. CDR3 region: CASSQNRGLNYGYTF. In DNA, the CDR3 is TGTGCCAGCAGCCAAAACAGGGGGCTGAACTATGGCTACACCTTC.

The chain combines TRBV10-3 with TRBJ2-7; D may be TRBD1 (5 bases). CDR3 length equals 14 residues. Trimming left V 4 bases short and J 2 bases short, with 12 bases between. The germline CDR1 and CDR2 sequences are ENHRY and SYGVKD. CDR3 sequence: CAISAWTNPYEQYF. DNA of the CDR3: TGTGCCATCAGTGCTTGGACAAACCCCTACGAGCAGTACTTC.

The chain employs TRBV15 and TRBJ2-1; TRBD2 might be the D (7 bases). This CDR3 has 18 residues. Per the germline V gene, CDR1 is LNHNV and CDR2 is YYDKDF (reference sequence). V was trimmed by 5 bases and J by 1 base, leaving 21 bases between them. CDR3 in DNA: TGTGCCACCAGCGGAGGGGTCGGCGGGGGCGAGTCCTACAATGAGCAGTTCTTC. Amino acid sequence: CATSGGVGGGESYNEQFF.

This chain connects TRBV6-5 to TRBJ1-5; 9 bases fit TRBD1. V shed 6 bases and J 6 bases; nucleotides not matched to a gene: 9. This CDR3 region has 15 residues. Germline V gives CDR1 MNHEY, CDR2 SVGAGI. CDR3 region: CASSPGTGPAQPQHF. The CDR3 bases are TGTGCCAGCAGCCCCGGGACAGGGCCGGCTCAGCCCCAGCATTTT.

This chain links TRBV5-1 with TRBJ2-3, with TRBD2 matching 11 bases. CDR3 length: 15 amino acids. V shed 5 bases, J shed 4 bases, and the junction held 6 bases outside the gene matches. CDR1 and CDR2 from the germline V gene are SGHRS and YFSETQ. For the CDR3, the DNA is TGCGCCAGCAGTCCGGGACTAGCGGAATCAGATACGCAGTATTTT. Translating gives CASSPGLAESDTQYF.

This clone was counted only a few times. CDR3 DNA sequence: TGTGCCAGCGGAGGTTCGAGCACTGAAGCTTTCTTT. It yields the protein CASGGSSTEAFF. The chain has TRBV5-6 and TRBJ1-1, with D unclear. This CDR3 contains 12 residues. V shed 7 bases and J shed 4 bases, with 11 bases lying between them. Germline assignment: CDR1 SGHDT and CDR2 YYEEEE. The entire variable domain, with the rest obtained from reference TRBV5-6 and TRBJ1-1, is as follows: DAGVTQSPTHLIKTRGQQVTLRCSPKSGHDTVSWYQQALGQGPQFIFQYYEEEERQRGNFPDRFSGHQFPNYSSELNVNALLLGDSALYLCASGGSSTEAFFGQGTRLTVV.

The rearrangement joins TRBV7-9 to TRBJ2-2; D remains unclear. Germline V gene lookup returns CDR1 SEHNR and CDR2 FQNEAQ (reference sequence). The V end lost 6 bases, the J end lost 0 bases, and 8 bases lay between the germline ends. The CDR3 runs to 14 residues. CDR3 in amino acids: CASRQNANTGELFF. DNA of the CDR3: TGTGCCAGCAGGCAGAATGCGAACACCGGGGAGCTGTTTTTT. The full variable domain, with the rest looked up from reference TRBV7-9 and TRBJ2-2, is DTGVSQNPRHKITKRGQNVTFRCDPISEHNRLYWYRQTLGQGPEFLTYFQNEAQLEKSRLLSDRFSAERPKGSFSTLEIQRTEQGDSAMYLCASRQNANTGELFFGEGSRLTVL.

This clone was seen a handful of times. The V call is TRBV7-2, the J call TRBJ2-7, with D maybe TRBD2 (6 bases). Germline CDR1 and CDR2: SGHTA and FQGNSA. The CDR3 loop spans 13 amino acids. V lost 1 base and J lost 3, with 7 bases in between. The CDR3: CASSLGRGYEQYF. As DNA, the CDR3 is TGTGCCAGCAGCTTAGGGCGGGGCTACGAGCAGTACTTC. Full variable domain (outside the CDR3, taken from reference TRBV7-2 and TRBJ2-7): GAGVSQSPSNKVTEKGKDVELRCDPISGHTALYWYRQSLGQGLEFLIYFQGNSAPDKSGLPSDRFSAERTGGSVSTLTIQRTQQEDSAVYLCASSLGRGYEQYFGPGTRLTVT.

The V gene is TRBV19, the J gene TRBJ1-5; a possible D gene is TRBD1 (6 bases). Trimming took off 5 bases at V and 0 bases at J, with 8 bases between the two ends. The CDR3 runs to 14 residues. In germline, CDR1 is LNHDA, CDR2 SQIVND (reference sequence). The CDR3: CASSPDSSNQPQHF. The CDR3 nucleotides read TGTGCCAGTAGTCCGGACAGTAGCAATCAGCCCCAGCATTTT. The full variable domain, its missing parts supplied by reference TRBV19 and TRBJ1-5, is DGGITQSPKYLFRKEGQNVTLSCEQNLNHDAMYWYRQDPGQGLRLIYYSQIVNDFQKGDIAEGYSVSREKKESFPLTVTSAQKNPTAFYLCASSPDSSNQPQHFGDGTRLSIL.

Turning to this clone: Other DNA sequences within the sample encode an identical CDR3. This chain connects TRBV4-1 to TRBJ1-1; D unresolved. The V end was cut by 0 bases, the J end by 2 bases, with 4 bases between. Germline values: CDR1 MGHRA, CDR2 YSYEKL. This CDR3 has 13 amino acids. The CDR3 sequence: CASSQELNTEAFF. The DNA of the CDR3 is TGCGCCAGCAGCCAAGAATTAAACACTGAAGCTTTCTTT.